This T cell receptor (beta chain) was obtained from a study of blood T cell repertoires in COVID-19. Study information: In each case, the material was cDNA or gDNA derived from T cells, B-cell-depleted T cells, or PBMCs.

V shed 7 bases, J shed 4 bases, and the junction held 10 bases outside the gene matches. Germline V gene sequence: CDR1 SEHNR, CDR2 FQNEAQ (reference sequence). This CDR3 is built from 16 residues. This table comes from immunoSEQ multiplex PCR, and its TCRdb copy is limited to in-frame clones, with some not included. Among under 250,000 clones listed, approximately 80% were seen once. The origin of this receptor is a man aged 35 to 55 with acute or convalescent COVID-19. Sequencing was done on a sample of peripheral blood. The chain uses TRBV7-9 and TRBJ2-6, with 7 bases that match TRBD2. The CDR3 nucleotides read TGTGCCAGCACCACAGAGCGGGGCGGCGGGGCCAACGTCCTGACTTTC. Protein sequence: CASTTERGGGANVLTF. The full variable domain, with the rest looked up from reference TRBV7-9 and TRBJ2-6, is DTGVSQNPRHKITKRGQNVTFRCDPISEHNRLYWYRQTLGQGPEFLTYFQNEAQLEKSRLLSDRFSAERPKGSFSTLEIQRTEQGDSAMYLCASTTERGGGANVLTFGAGSRLTVL.